This T cell receptor beta chain was recovered during a study of a mutant IDH1 vaccine in newly diagnosed glioma. V lost 5 bases and J 9 bases, leaving 12 bases between the germline ends. The germline V gene has CDR1 SGHVS and CDR2 FQNEAQ. The CDR3 covers 12 residues. Sample time point: week 35, safety follow-up. Vaccination comprised doses that each held 300 ug of mutant IDH1 20-mer peptide, plus topical imiquimod. Study-level points and caveats: Vaccine-induced responses were seen in more than 90% of patients, spanning several MHC alleles.

Some clones are missing from TCRdb's copy, which holds only in-frame ones; the method was immunoSEQ multiplex PCR. The sample shows 33,000 or so clones, 60% to 80% of them seen only once. In the case of this clone: What it binds is not known.

Source: PBMCs, taken from a glioma patient whose treatment included an IDH1 peptide vaccine. The TCR sequence derives from a woman in her 30s with glioma. Some clones in this sample may be carry-over from other donors' samples. The V gene is TRBV7-8, the J gene TRBJ2-3; D gene unclear. This CDR3 reads CASSPLAGTQYF. The DNA for the CDR3 is TGTGCCAGCAGCCCCCTGGCCGGGACGCAGTATTTT.